This T cell receptor beta chain was recovered during a study of blood T cell repertoires in COVID-19. Study as a whole: Italy, Spain and the United States were the sources of the convalescent and acute COVID-19 samples. PBMCs, B-cell-depleted T cells, or T cells provided the cDNA or gDNA that made up the material.

There are 18 residues in the CDR3. The V and J ends lost 7 bases and 0 bases respectively, with 22 bases between them. Germline lookup yields CDR1 LNHDA and CDR2 SQIVND (reference sequence). Per the study methods: Nucleated cell number was recorded as an estimate derived from reference gene primer amplification. The table came from immunoSEQ multiplex PCR; TCRdb's copy has only in-frame clones and leaves some out. V and J calls and clone size come straight from that table; D and trimming were deduced from the DNA. The sample shows about 67,000 clones, roughly nine tenths of them seen only once. The chain combines TRBV19 with TRBJ2-1; D is perhaps TRBD2 (7 bases). The receptor's source is an elderly woman with acute or convalescent COVID-19. Sequencing was carried out using peripheral blood. CDR3 in DNA: TGTGCCAGTATTGCCGTTACGGGGAGGGGGAGCTCCTACAATGAGCAGTTCTTC. Residues: CASIAVTGRGSSYNEQFF.